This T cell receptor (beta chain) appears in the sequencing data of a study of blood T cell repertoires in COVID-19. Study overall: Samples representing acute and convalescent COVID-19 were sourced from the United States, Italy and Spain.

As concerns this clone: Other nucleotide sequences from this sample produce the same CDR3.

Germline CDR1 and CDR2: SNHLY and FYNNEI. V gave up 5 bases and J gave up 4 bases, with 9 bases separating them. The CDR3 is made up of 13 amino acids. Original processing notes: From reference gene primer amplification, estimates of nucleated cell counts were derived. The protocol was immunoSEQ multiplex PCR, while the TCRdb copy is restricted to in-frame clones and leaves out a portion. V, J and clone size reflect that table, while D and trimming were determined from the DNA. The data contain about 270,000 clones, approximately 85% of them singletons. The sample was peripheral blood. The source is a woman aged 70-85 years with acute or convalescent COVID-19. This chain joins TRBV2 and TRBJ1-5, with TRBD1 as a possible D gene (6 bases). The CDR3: CASSQGLNQPQHF. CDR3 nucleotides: TGTGCCAGCAGTCAGGGGTTAAATCAGCCCCAGCATTTT.